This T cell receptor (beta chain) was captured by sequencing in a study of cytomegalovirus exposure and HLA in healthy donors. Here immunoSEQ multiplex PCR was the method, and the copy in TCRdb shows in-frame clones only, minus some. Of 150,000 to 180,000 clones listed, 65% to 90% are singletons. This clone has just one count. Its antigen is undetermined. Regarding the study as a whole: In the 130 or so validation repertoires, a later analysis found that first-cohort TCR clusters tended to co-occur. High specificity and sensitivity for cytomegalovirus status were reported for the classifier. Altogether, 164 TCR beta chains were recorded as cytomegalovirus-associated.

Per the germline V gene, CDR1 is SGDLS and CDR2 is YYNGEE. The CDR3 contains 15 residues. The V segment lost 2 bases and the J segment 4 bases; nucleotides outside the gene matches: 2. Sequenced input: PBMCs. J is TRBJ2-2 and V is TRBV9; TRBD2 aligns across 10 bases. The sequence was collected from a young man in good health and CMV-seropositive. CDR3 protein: CASSVIAGGTGELFF. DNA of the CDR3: TGTGCCAGCAGCGTGATAGCGGGGGGCACCGGGGAGCTGTTTTTT.